This is a list of T cell receptor beta chains from one sample in a study of CD8+ T cells in alopecia areata. Only in-frame clones appear in the TCRdb table, and some are missing; sequencing was by immunoSEQ multiplex PCR. The sample has roughly 180,000 clones, about 48% seen once. The material was CD8+ T cells sorted from blood, obtained at week 24, from a patient treated with tofacitinib. The receptors come from a human donor with alopecia areata. The CDR3 runs from the conserved cysteine through the conserved F or W. Each record gives: V gene, D gene, clone size, J gene, CDR3 DNA, CDR3 protein. The D gene is left open where the match is weak. Where a row states a size, it is once, few, many or the class of an expanded clone; other rows omit it.

TRBV18	TRBD2	few	TRBJ2-5	TGTGCCAGCCCTTCAGCGGGGGGTAGTGAGACCCAGTACTTC	CASPSAGGSETQYF
TRBV30	TRBD2	NA	TRBJ2-2	TGTGCCTGGAGTGTGGGAGCGGGGGGGCTCAACGGGGAGCTGTTTTTT	CAWSVGAGGLNGELFF
TRBV29-1	TRBD1	few	TRBJ1-2	TGCAGCGTTGGGGACAGGGAAGGGGATGGCTACACCTTC	CSVGDREGDGYTF
TRBV6-5	TRBD1	NA	TRBJ1-5	TGTGCCAGCAGCCGGACAGGGGCGAATCAGCCCCAGCATTTT	CASSRTGANQPQHF
TRBV2	NA	few	TRBJ2-1	TGTGCCAGCCCCGGGAGAGGGGATGAGCAGTTCTTC	CASPGRGDEQFF
TRBV5-6	NA	NA	TRBJ2-1	TGTGCCAGCAGCCTGGGGAGAGACAATGAGCAGTTCTTC	CASSLGRDNEQFF
TRBV6-5	NA	NA	TRBJ1-1	TGTGCCAGCAGTTACGTAGGAATGAACACTGAAGCTTTCTTT	CASSYVGMNTEAFF
TRBV6-5	TRBD1	NA	TRBJ1-4	TGTGCCAGCAGTTACGAAAGGGGGCTGAATGAAAAACTGTTTTTT	CASSYERGLNEKLFF
TRBV27	TRBD1	few	TRBJ1-1	TGTGCCAGCAGTCGTACGACAGGGAGGAACACTGAAGCTTTCTTT	CASSRTTGRNTEAFF
TRBV5-6	NA	few	TRBJ2-7	TGTGCCAGCAGCTTTAGTCGCGAGCAGTACTTC	CASSFSREQYF
TRBV4-3	TRBD1	NA	TRBJ1-2	TGCGCCAGCAGCCAAGATTGGACAGGGAATGGCTACACCTTC	CASSQDWTGNGYTF
TRBV11-2	TRBD2	NA	TRBJ2-3	TGTGCCAGCAGCTTGGGGGGGAGTAGTGCAGATACGCAGTATTTT	CASSLGGSSADTQYF
TRBV11-2	TRBD2	NA	TRBJ2-3	TGTGCCAGCAGCTTTGCGGGGGGGACAGATACGCAGTATTTT	CASSFAGGTDTQYF
TRBV27	TRBD1	NA	TRBJ2-4	TGTGCCAGCAGTGGACAGGGCCGGGCCAAAAACATTCAGTACTTC	CASSGQGRAKNIQYF
TRBV29-1	NA	NA	TRBJ2-1	TGCAGCGTTGTCAGGGACAATGAGCAGTTCTTC	CSVVRDNEQFF
TRBV7-2	NA	NA	TRBJ1-1	TGTGCCAGCAGCTTTCCGGGGGGCACTGAAGCTTTCTTT	CASSFPGGTEAFF
TRBV30	NA	NA	TRBJ2-7	TGTGCCTGCTCCGGGGGTTCCTACGAGCAGTACTTC	CACSGGSYEQYF
TRBV15	TRBD1	NA	TRBJ1-2	TGTGCCACCAGCAGAACCCGACAGGGGGATTTTGGCTACACCTTC	CATSRTRQGDFGYTF
TRBV29-1	TRBD1	NA	TRBJ1-2	TGCAGCGTAGCGACAGGGGCCAACTATGGCTACACCTTC	CSVATGANYGYTF
TRBV15	NA	NA	TRBJ2-7	TGTGCCACCAGCAGAGACCAGGGAAGCTCCTACGAGCAGTACTTC	CATSRDQGSSYEQYF
TRBV6-5	NA	NA	TRBJ2-2	TGTGCCAGCGCGGTTGGCGGAAACACCGGGGAGCTGTTTTTT	CASAVGGNTGELFF
TRBV5-6	NA	NA	TRBJ2-5	TGTGCCAGCAGCGCCGACAGAAGAGAGACCCAGTACTTC	CASSADRRETQYF
TRBV29-1	NA	NA	TRBJ1-2	TGCAGCGCGTACGCTTACGGTCGTGGACGGGAGACCTATGGCTACACCTTC	CSAYAYGRGRETYGYTF
TRBV2	NA	NA	TRBJ2-1	TGTGCCAGCTATGGGACCAATAATGAGCAGTTCTTC	CASYGTNNEQFF
TRBV5-1	NA	NA	TRBJ1-1	TGCGCCAGCAAGGTCGGCACTGAAGCTTTCTTT	CASKVGTEAFF
TRBV7-9	NA	NA	TRBJ1-1	TGTGCCAGCAGCCCAGACAGTGAAGCTTTCTTT	CASSPDSEAFF
TRBV4-3	NA	NA	TRBJ2-1	TGCGCCAGCGGAACGAGGGGGGCGTACAATGAGCAGTTCTTC	CASGTRGAYNEQFF
TRBV2	NA	NA	TRBJ1-1	TGTGCCAGCAGCACTAACACTGAAGCTTTCTTT	CASSTNTEAFF
TRBV4-3	NA	many	TRBJ2-1	TGCGCCAGCAGCCAAGCCTTCAGGGGTGGCTACTACAATGAGCAGTTCTTC	CASSQAFRGGYYNEQFF
TRBV30	TRBD2	once	TRBJ2-3	TGTGCCTGGAGTCCTTCTAGCGGGGGGGCAGATACGCAGTATTTT	CAWSPSSGGADTQYF
TRBV13	TRBD1	once	TRBJ2-7	TGTGCCAGCAGCCAAGGGACAGGGGATGAGCAGTACTTC	CASSQGTGDEQYF
TRBV27	NA	NA	TRBJ2-3	TGTGCCAGCGGTACAGATACGCAGTATTTT	CASGTDTQYF
TRBV5-6	NA	NA	TRBJ2-7	TGTGCCAGCAGCTTGGGTCGGACCTACGAGCAGTACTTC	CASSLGRTYEQYF
TRBV13	TRBD1	NA	TRBJ1-4	TGTGCCAGCAGCTCCAACATCCGAACAGGGGGTGAAAAACTGTTTTTT	CASSSNIRTGGEKLFF
TRBV14	NA	NA	TRBJ2-5	TGTGCCAGCAGCCATCGGGAGACCCAGTACTTC	CASSHRETQYF
TRBV29-1	NA	NA	TRBJ2-7	TGCAGCGTCGTGGTAGGGAGCTCCTACGAGCAGTACTTC	CSVVVGSSYEQYF
TRBV25-1	TRBD1	NA	TRBJ2-7	TGTGCCAGCAACAGGGGGAACTCCTACGAGCAGTACTTC	CASNRGNSYEQYF
TRBV27	TRBD1	NA	TRBJ1-5	TGTGCCAGCAGTCCATCAGGGGGCGAAATCAATCAGCCCCAGCATTTT	CASSPSGGEINQPQHF
TRBV5-6	NA	once	TRBJ2-1	TGTGCCAGCAGCCAGGGCAATGAGCAGTTCTTC	CASSQGNEQFF
TRBV29-1	NA	NA	TRBJ1-2	TGCAGCGTTGAAGACCCCCTGTGGTCAGGGAACTATGGCTACACCTTC	CSVEDPLWSGNYGYTF
TRBV27	TRBD1	few	TRBJ1-2	TGTGCCAGCAGTTCCAGGGGGCGCGGGGACGCTAACTATGGCTACACCTTC	CASSSRGRGDANYGYTF
TRBV6-5	NA	few	TRBJ2-7	TGTGCCAGCAGTTTTGGCGGATCCTACGAGCAGTACTTC	CASSFGGSYEQYF
TRBV7-2	NA	NA	TRBJ2-5	TGTGCCAGCAGCTCAGGGATGGGATCCTTAGAGACCCAGTACTTC	CASSSGMGSLETQYF
TRBV4-3	NA	once	TRBJ1-1	TGCGCCAGCAGCCAAGATCTGTCGAAAACTGAAGCTTTCTTT	CASSQDLSKTEAFF
TRBV5-1	NA	NA	TRBJ2-6	TGCGCCAGCAGGTCGGGAAATGGGGCCAACGTCCTGACTTTC	CASRSGNGANVLTF
TRBV7-6	NA	few	TRBJ2-1	TGTGCCAGCAGCTACCAGGCCCAAACCTACAATGAGCAGTTCTTC	CASSYQAQTYNEQFF
TRBV27	NA	NA	TRBJ1-1	TGTGCCAGCAGTTTATTTGAGGGCACTGAAGCTTTCTTT	CASSLFEGTEAFF
TRBV5-1	TRBD1	NA	TRBJ2-7	TGCGCCAGCAGCGTGGGACAGGGGAACGAGCAGTACTTC	CASSVGQGNEQYF
TRBV27	NA	once	TRBJ1-5	TGTGCCAGCAGTTTATCGGGCTCCAATCAGCCCCAGCATTTT	CASSLSGSNQPQHF
TRBV11-2	NA	few	TRBJ2-7	TGTGCCAGCAGCTTAGAAGCTAACGACGAGCAGTACTTC	CASSLEANDEQYF
TRBV13	TRBD1	NA	TRBJ2-1	TGTGCCAGCAGCACGAAAACCGGGACAGATTACAATGAGCAGTTCTTC	CASSTKTGTDYNEQFF
TRBV29-1	NA	NA	TRBJ1-2	TGCAGCGTAGAAAGTTCCGGGACATACACCTTC	CSVESSGTYTF
TRBV7-6	TRBD2	NA	TRBJ2-1	TGTGCCAGCAGCTCACTAGCGGCTTCCTACAATGAGCAGTTCTTC	CASSSLAASYNEQFF
TRBV30	NA	once	TRBJ1-1	TGTGCCTGGAGTTCAGGGACCAACACTGAAGCTTTCTTT	CAWSSGTNTEAFF
TRBV10-3	NA	NA	TRBJ1-5	TGTGCCACCGGCCGGGAGGACAATCAGCCCCAGCATTTT	CATGREDNQPQHF
TRBV11-3	NA	NA	TRBJ1-1	TGTGCCAGCACGGACGGGAATGGAGGAGCTTTCTTT	CASTDGNGGAFF
TRBV2	NA	few	TRBJ2-2	TGTGCCAGCAGGGTCGGGACCGGGGAGCTGTTTTTT	CASRVGTGELFF
TRBV4-1	TRBD1	few	TRBJ1-1	TGCGCCAGCAGCCAAGATCCTCTCGAGGACAGGGAGGACACTGAAGCTTTCTTT	CASSQDPLEDREDTEAFF
TRBV29-1	NA	few	TRBJ1-1	TGCAGCGTTGTGGAGGGGTACACTGAAGCTTTCTTT	CSVVEGYTEAFF
TRBV25-1	NA	few	TRBJ2-1	TGTGCCAGCAGTGTCAAGCTGGGAAATGAGCAGTTCTTC	CASSVKLGNEQFF